Listed below are T cell receptor beta chains from one sample, sequenced in a study of shared clonotypes between healthy human individuals. The repertoire was sequenced with immunoSEQ multiplex PCR; TCRdb's copy has only in-frame clones and lacks some. The data hold millions of clones, with 85% to 95% observed a single time. The sample was naive CD8+ T cells sorted from blood. These receptors originate from a man between 18 and 29 years old in good health. Both conserved end residues are trimmed from each CDR3. The D gene is left open where the match is weak.

ASSQVWTSVDEQF	TRBV4-3	TRBJ2-1	TRBD2
ASSSDGTSGESDTQY	TRBV7-3	TRBJ2-3	TRBD2
ATRVLPQH	TRBV15	TRBJ1-5	-
ASSLAGGPSLVTGELF	TRBV13	TRBJ2-2	TRBD2
ASSLIAGHIQY	TRBV6-5	TRBJ2-4	-
AWSGSAGISSYEQY	TRBV30	TRBJ2-7	-
ASKKRLSSTDTQY	TRBV7-2	TRBJ2-3	-
ASSLNGAGSHTDTQY	TRBV7-3	TRBJ2-3	-
ASSLSRGRFNEQY	TRBV7-6	TRBJ2-7	-
ASSLGFQETQY	TRBV13	TRBJ2-5	-
ASSQVGGSSYEQY	TRBV4-2	TRBJ2-7	-
ASSSQGQGSTEAF	TRBV6-5	TRBJ1-1	TRBD1
ASRDIVFKRTEAF	TRBV4-1	TRBJ1-1	-
ASSSSGTGSYEQY	TRBV7-9	TRBJ2-7	TRBD1
ASSVGAGPNQPQH	TRBV9	TRBJ1-5	-
ASEGLAGGYEQY	TRBV2	TRBJ2-7	TRBD2
ASDQGSNYGYT	TRBV5-5	TRBJ1-2	-
ASSVRDTEAF	TRBV6-1	TRBJ1-1	-
ASSDQGAQDSPLH	TRBV13	TRBJ1-6	TRBD1
ASRLQRPSYEQY	TRBV27	TRBJ2-7	-
ASSPMNTEAF	TRBV5-6	TRBJ1-1	-
ASSEAAGQGGRDTEAF	TRBV6-1	TRBJ1-1	-
ASSLGPTSPDTQY	TRBV11-2	TRBJ2-3	TRBD2
ASSVTVAYEQY	TRBV4-1	TRBJ2-7	-
ASSLVPGGYGYT	TRBV11-2	TRBJ1-2	-
ASSLIRIANTEAF	TRBV5-5	TRBJ1-1	-
ASSFTGSEQY	TRBV6-5	TRBJ2-7	-
ASSLPPTGGPLRTEAF	TRBV7-9	TRBJ1-1	TRBD1
ASAPGGGYSPLH	TRBV6-5	TRBJ1-6	-
ASSAGEAF	TRBV13	TRBJ1-1	-
ASGGWGPYGYT	TRBV7-9	TRBJ1-2	-
ASSSGHLHGYT	TRBV7-6	TRBJ1-2	-
ASSPPGANVLT	TRBV6-5	TRBJ2-6	-
AWSLAASNEKLF	TRBV30	TRBJ1-4	-
ASSEPRTSGRSDTQY	TRBV2	TRBJ2-3	TRBD2
ASSLESPGRVDNYGYT	TRBV5-1	TRBJ1-2	-
ASSTATNEKLF	TRBV27	TRBJ1-4	-
ASSSGLHSGNTIY	TRBV6-6	TRBJ1-3	-
SVLPGLPSGNEQF	TRBV29-1	TRBJ2-1	TRBD2
ASSLAGGNQPQH	TRBV7-8	TRBJ1-5	-
ASSGRTADRYGYT	TRBV11-2	TRBJ1-2	-
ASSLVVTGTDTQY	TRBV13	TRBJ2-3	-